A selection of T cell receptor beta chains follows, all from one sample in a study of neurological immune-mediated disorders. TCRdb independently ran MiXCR on the 5' RACE reads; one entry per CDR3 protein. Here the sample spans 80,000 to 100,000 distinct CDR3 sequences, roughly 3.5% being singletons. Sequenced material: PBMCs. The receptors come from a woman aged 50 to 60 with multiple sclerosis. CDR3s include the opening cysteine and the closing phenylalanine or tryptophan. D genes are given only for firm matches. Only part of the rows carry a size: once, few, many, or a class if the clone is expanded.

>many|TRBJ2-5|12|.|TRBV5-1
CASLPGQETQYF
TGCGCCAGTCTCCCGGGCCAAGAGACCCAGTACTTC
>many|TRBJ1-2|13|.|TRBV5-5
CASSLGGNYGYTF
TGTGCCAGCAGCTTGGGCGGTAACTATGGCTACACCTTC
>many|TRBJ2-5|11|.|TRBV4-1
CASSHEETQYF
TGCGCCAGCAGCCATGAAGAGACCCAGTACTTC
>many|TRBJ2-5|14|TRBD1|TRBV4-1
CASSQQGVQETQYF
TGCGCCAGCAGCCAACAGGGGGTCCAAGAGACCCAGTACTTC
>many|TRBJ2-7|17|TRBD1|TRBV7-2
CASSLYQSWQGAYEQYF
TGTGCCAGCAGCTTATACCAGTCGTGGCAGGGGGCCTACGAGCAGTACTTC
>many|TRBJ1-6|15|.|TRBV6-5
CASSYEQGGNSPLHF
TGTGCCAGCAGTTACGAACAGGGCGGAAATTCACCCCTCCACTTT
>many|TRBJ2-2|15|TRBD1|TRBV15
CATSSGQGLGGELFF
TGTGCCACCAGCTCCGGACAGGGGTTGGGCGGGGAGCTGTTTTTT
>many|TRBJ2-5|15|.|TRBV7-2
CASSYVGGFQETQYF
TGTGCCAGCAGCTACGTAGGGGGGTTCCAAGAGACCCAGTACTTC
>many|TRBJ2-7|15|.|TRBV27
CASSGSGYYPSEQYF
TGTGCCAGCAGTGGGTCAGGGTATTACCCCTCCGAGCAGTACTTC
>many|TRBJ2-7|16|TRBD1|TRBV9
CASSVGRGGTGYEQYF
TGTGCCAGCAGCGTAGGACGTGGCGGGACAGGTTACGAGCAGTACTTC
>many|TRBJ1-2|9|.|TRBV20-1
CSAINGYTF
TGCAGTGCTATCAATGGCTACACCTTC
>many|TRBJ2-5|13|.|TRBV20-1
CSAHGTQQETQYF
TGCAGTGCTCACGGGACGCAACAAGAGACCCAGTACTTC
>.|TRBJ2-3|18|TRBD1|TRBV7-8
CASTFRGHGTGSTDTQYF
TGTGCCAGCACCTTTAGGGGTCACGGGACAGGGAGCACAGATACGCAGTATTTT
>many|TRBJ1-5|17|TRBD1|TRBV12-3/TRBV12-4
CASSLGDRGQGNQPQHF
TGTGCCAGCAGTTTAGGGGACAGGGGGCAGGGAAATCAGCCCCAGCATTTT
>many|TRBJ1-4|14|.|TRBV27
CASRIVGTNEKLFF
TGTGCCAGCAGAATCGTTGGAACTAATGAAAAACTGTTTTTT